Described below is a single TCR beta chain sequence and its context. The entry originates in a study of vaccination and CD4 T cells after COVID-19. The wider study: Two-dose vaccination with either BNT162b2 or mRNA-1273 was given to participants. Post-vaccine sampling followed dose two by a median roughly 65 days (range 14 to 241).

Each CDR3 protein gets one entry after TCRdb re-called the PCR reads with MiXCR. This sample has tens of thousands of distinct CDR3 sequences, with 51% found just once. The sample here was CD4+ T cells from blood, taken before SARS-CoV-2 vaccination. This clonotype was obtained from a human donor who had recovered from COVID-19.

CDR3 region: CASSLSWGTGEAFF. DNA of the CDR3: TGTGCCAGCAGTTTATCGTGGGGGACAGGAGAAGCTTTCTTT. This chain links TRBV27 with TRBJ1-1, with 8 bases that match TRBD1. The CDR3 contains 14 residues. V dropped 0 bases and J dropped 8; count of bases not matched to a gene: 5. Germline values: CDR1 MNHEY, CDR2 SMNVEV (reference sequence).